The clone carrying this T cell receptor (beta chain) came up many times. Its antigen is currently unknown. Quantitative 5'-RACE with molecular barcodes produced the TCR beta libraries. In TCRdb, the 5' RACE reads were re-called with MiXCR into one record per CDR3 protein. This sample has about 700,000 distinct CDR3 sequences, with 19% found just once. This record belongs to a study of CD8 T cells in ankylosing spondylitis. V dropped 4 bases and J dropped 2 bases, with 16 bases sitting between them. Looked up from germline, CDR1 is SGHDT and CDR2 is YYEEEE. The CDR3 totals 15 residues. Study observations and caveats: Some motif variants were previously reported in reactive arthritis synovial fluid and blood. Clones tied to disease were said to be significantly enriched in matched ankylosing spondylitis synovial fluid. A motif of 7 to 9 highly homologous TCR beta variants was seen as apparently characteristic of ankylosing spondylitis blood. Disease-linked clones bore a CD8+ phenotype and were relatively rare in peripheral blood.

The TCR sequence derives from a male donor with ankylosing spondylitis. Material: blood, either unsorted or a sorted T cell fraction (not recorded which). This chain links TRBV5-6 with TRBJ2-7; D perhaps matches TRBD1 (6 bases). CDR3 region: CASSLDHRATYEQYF. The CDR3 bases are TGTGCCAGCAGCCTGGACCACAGGGCTACCTACGAGCAGTACTTC.